A single T cell receptor beta chain is shown here with its context. No antigen is known for it. This entry is derived from a study of Ad26.COV2.S vaccination and SARS-CoV-2 variants. The study, taken as a whole, reports: Researchers reported similar non-spike TCR breadth in vaccine and placebo recipients. Post-vaccination breadth of spike-specific CD8+ and CD4+ T cell responses was reportedly substantial. People who got the vaccine had more spike-specific TCR breadth than people who got placebo.

Germline V CDR1 and CDR2: MDHEN, SYDVKM. Trimming pared 6 bases from V and 0 bases from J, leaving 15 bases between. The CDR3 extends over 15 amino acids. The method was immunoSEQ multiplex PCR; TCRdb's version includes in-frame clones alone and lacks a portion of them. The sample lists 97,000 or so clones; around three quarters were seen once. The sequence was obtained from a human donor who had recovered from COVID-19. The sample consisted of peripheral blood, taken after recovery from COVID-19. V gene TRBV28 combines with J gene TRBJ2-7, with TRBD1 as a possible D gene (5 bases). As DNA, the CDR3 is TGTGCCAGCAGCAAAACAGGAGATAGCTCCTACGAGCAGTACTTC. This codes for CASSKTGDSSYEQYF.